The subject of this entry is one TCR beta chain. What it binds is not known. The data stem from a study of T cell responses to AZD1222 COVID-19 vaccine. General study findings and limits: White British donors predominated, females outnumbered males, and clonal diversity was possibly underestimated. Spike was spanned by vaccine-associated CD4 TCRs, with dominance at 160-218 and 743-854. When two AZD1222 doses had been given, Spike-specific TCR breadth and depth rose.

Sequencing was performed with immunoSEQ multiplex PCR; in TCRdb, only in-frame clones are kept and a portion is missing. Among 150,000 or so clones, about 89% were seen once, and the ten largest hold about 3.8%. The clonotype originates from an adult who received the AZD1222 COVID-19 vaccine. The material sequenced was peripheral blood, taken 28 days after the second AZD1222 dose.

DNA for the CDR3: TGTGCCAGCAGTTTATCGCTGCTCCTTAATGAAAAACTGTTTTTT. It encodes CASSLSLLLNEKLFF. The chain carries TRBV27 and TRBJ1-4; D gene ambiguous. Germline assignment: CDR1 MNHEY and CDR2 SMNVEV (reference sequence). V was trimmed by 0 bases and J by 4 bases, leaving 9 bases between them. The CDR3 totals 15 residues.